These 11 T cell receptor beta chains came from one sample sequenced in a study of blood T cell repertoires in COVID-19. Clones were read by immunoSEQ multiplex PCR, and TCRdb kept only the in-frame ones, dropping some. This table holds about 400,000 clones, around 89% found once. Sequenced: peripheral blood. The receptor source for this set is a woman in her twenties or thirties with acute or convalescent COVID-19.

The chain combines TRBV2 with TRBJ1-5; 7 bases fit TRBD1. The CDR3 extends over 14 amino acids. With 5 bases clipped from V and 7 bases from J, the junction kept 8 bases outside the gene matches. From germline, CDR1 is SNHLY and CDR2 FYNNEI. In nucleotides, the CDR3 is TGTGCCAGCAGTCGGGACAGAAGGACCCAGCCCCAGCATTTT. It codes for CASSRDRRTQPQHF. The whole variable domain, remainder taken from reference TRBV2 and TRBJ1-5, is EPEVTQTPSHQVTQMGQEVILRCVPISNHLYFYWYRQILGQKVEFLVSFYNNEISEKSEIFDDQFSVERPDGSNFTLKIRSTKLEDSAMYFCASSRDRRTQPQHFGDGTRLSIL.

The chain recombines TRBV5-1 with TRBJ1-2; a possible D gene is TRBD1 (6 bases). The germline V and J ends were trimmed by 2 bases and 8 bases, with 13 bases remaining between them. The CDR3 is 13 amino acids. Germline loops: CDR1 SGHRS, CDR2 YFSETQ. DNA for the CDR3: TGCGCCAGCAGCTTCGGGGGGGCTGACGGCTACACCTTC. It is translated as CASSFGGADGYTF. Combining the CDR3 with reference TRBV5-1 and TRBJ1-2 gives the whole variable domain KAGVTQTPRYLIKTRGQQVTLSCSPISGHRSVSWYQQTPGQGLQFLFEYFSETQRNKGNFPGRFSGRQFSNSRSEMNVSTLELGDSALYLCASSFGGADGYTFGSGTRLTVV.

The V gene is TRBV6-6, the J gene TRBJ2-2; 10 bases line up with TRBD1. V was clipped by 10 bases and J by 6 bases; unmatched bases: 2. The CDR3 is made up of 12 amino acids. The germline gives CDR1 MNHNY, CDR2 SVGAGI (reference sequence). This CDR3 is CATDRGAGELFF. In DNA form, the CDR3 reads TGTGCCACGGACAGGGGGGCCGGGGAGCTGTTTTTT.

This chain uses TRBV3-1 (or the pseudogene TRBV3-2) with TRBJ2-1; 10 bases match TRBD2. The trim removed 0 bases at V and 12 bases at J, leaving 5 bases unmatched. The CDR3 runs to 14 residues. CDR1 and CDR2 from the germline V gene are LGHDT and YNNKEL (reference sequence). DNA for the CDR3: TGTGCCAGCAGCCAAGATAAACTAGCGGGGTTGCAGTTCTTC. Translating it yields CASSQDKLAGLQFF.

The genes are TRBV5-1 and TRBJ1-2, with 7 bases aligning to TRBD1. V shed 3 bases, J shed 8 bases, and the junction held 13 bases outside the gene matches. The CDR3 contains 15 residues. CDR1 is SGHRS and CDR2 is YFSETQ in the germline V gene. The CDR3 DNA reads as TGCGCCAGCAGCTCCCACGCCGACAGGGATGGCGGCTACACCTTC. It translates to CASSSHADRDGGYTF.

The rearrangement links TRBV19 to TRBJ2-1; 11 bases are shared with TRBD2. V lost 0 bases, J lost 7 bases, and 5 bases stayed unmatched. This CDR3 has 16 residues. The germline CDR1 and CDR2 sequences are LNHDA and SQIVND (reference sequence). The CDR3 DNA reads TGTGCCAGTAGTATAGATCCGAGACTAGCGGGAAATGAGCAGTTCTTC. Protein product: CASSIDPRLAGNEQFF.

Only one count was recorded for this clone. The gene calls are TRBV12-3 or TRBV12-4 and TRBJ1-2; D is unresolved. Trimming cost V 5 bases and J 4 bases, with 8 bases left between them. CDR3 length: 12 residues. The chain's CDR3 is CASSPQSYGYTF. The DNA of the CDR3 is TGTGCCAGCAGTCCACAGAGCTATGGCTACACCTTC.

A single count supports this clone. The gene calls are TRBV7-2 and TRBJ2-2, with TRBD2 identical over 7 bases. Germline CDR1 SGHTA, CDR2 FQGNSA. The CDR3 loop spans 16 amino acids. With V trimmed by 1 base and J by 0 bases, 2 bases remained unmatched. The CDR3 protein is CASSLDGTTNTGELFF. The CDR3 DNA follows: TGTGCCAGCAGCTTAGACGGGACTACGAACACCGGGGAGCTGTTTTTT.

The chain carries TRBV6-5 and TRBJ2-1, with D maybe TRBD1 (5 bases). CDR1 is MNHEY, CDR2 SVGAGI, per germline. The CDR3 loop spans 12 amino acids. V gave up 7 bases and J gave up 8 bases, with 12 bases separating them. DNA for the CDR3: TGTGCCAGCAATAGGGGAAAAGATGAGCAGTTCTTC. It encodes CASNRGKDEQFF.

This clone has only a few counts. The chain carries TRBV7-9 and TRBJ2-7; D gene uncertain. V gave up 4 bases and J gave up 5 bases, with 6 bases separating them. Germline V gives CDR1 SEHNR, CDR2 FQNEAQ (reference sequence). This CDR3 spans 11 amino acids. In DNA, the CDR3 is TGTGCCAGCAGCTCCGCAGACGAGCAGTACTTC. This translates into CASSSADEQYF.

The chain has TRBV2 and TRBJ2-7; no firm D call. Germline V gene sequence: CDR1 SNHLY, CDR2 FYNNEI. CDR3 size: 11 residues. Deletions cut 7 bases from V and 4 bases from J, with 8 bases between. CDR3 loop: CASTLSYEQYF. The CDR3 nucleotides read TGTGCCAGCACTCTATCTTACGAGCAGTACTTC.